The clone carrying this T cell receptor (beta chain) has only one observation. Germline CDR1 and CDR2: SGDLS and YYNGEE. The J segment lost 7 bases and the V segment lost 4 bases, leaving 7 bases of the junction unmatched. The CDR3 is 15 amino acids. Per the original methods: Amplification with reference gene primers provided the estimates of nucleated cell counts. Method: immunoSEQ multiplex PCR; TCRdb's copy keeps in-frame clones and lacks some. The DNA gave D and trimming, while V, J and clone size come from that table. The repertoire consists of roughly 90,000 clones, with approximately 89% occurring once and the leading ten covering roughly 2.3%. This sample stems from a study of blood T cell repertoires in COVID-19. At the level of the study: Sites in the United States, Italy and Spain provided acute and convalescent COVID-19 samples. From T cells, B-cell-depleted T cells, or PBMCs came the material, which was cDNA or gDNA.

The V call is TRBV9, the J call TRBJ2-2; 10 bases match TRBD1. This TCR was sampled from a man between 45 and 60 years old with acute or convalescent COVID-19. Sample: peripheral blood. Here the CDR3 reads CASSPGTGDGGELFF. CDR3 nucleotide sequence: TGTGCCAGCAGCCCCGGGACAGGGGATGGCGGGGAGCTGTTTTTT.